The text below deals with one T cell receptor beta chain. Its target is not known. The sample originates from a study of shared clonotypes between healthy human individuals. For the study at large: Serving as donors were two women and three men, whose ages spanned 18 to 49. Each donor had three CD4 naive, three CD4 memory, two CD8 naive and one CD8 memory plate. Points from the study as a whole: At large depth, rarefaction still showed sorted-subset sequencing to be incomplete. Generation probabilities of non-shared clonotypes were lower (relative to those shared by all four donors).

Selected positively for CCR7 and CD45RO-negative, naive CD8 cells excluded terminally differentiated effector memory CD45RA+ cells. V shed 8 bases and J shed 2 bases, with 15 bases lying between them. CDR3 length: 14 amino acids. From germline, CDR1 is SNHLY and CDR2 FYNNEI. The method was immunoSEQ multiplex PCR; TCRdb's version includes in-frame clones alone and lacks a portion of them. The table shows around 2,000,000 clones, with roughly 95% occurring only once. The clonotype was recovered from a man aged 18 to 29 in good health. The sequenced sample consisted of naive CD8+ T cells sorted from blood. J is TRBJ2-5 and V is TRBV2; D gene ambiguous. The CDR3, as DNA: TGTGCCAGCGGCCTTGGAACGGAACAAGAGACCCAGTACTTC. It specifies CASGLGTEQETQYF.